The T cell receptor (beta chain) under discussion was sequenced for a study of cytomegalovirus exposure and HLA in healthy donors. Overall study context: One earlier analysis, a look at about 179 million T cells, found some 100 million unique TCR beta sequences.

Study-wide results and limits: Immune exposure data for these donors was limited to CMV serostatus. A later analysis showed HLA-associated TCR beta chains outstripping equally common others in clonal expansion. One cluster of highly shared sequence variants probably arose as a sequencing artifact.

The CDR3 covers 16 residues. Trimming cost V 5 bases and J 6 bases, with 20 bases left between them. CDR1 is SGHVS, CDR2 FQNEAQ, per germline. On this clone: Its matching antigen is unknown.

With 60 Vbeta and 13 Jbeta primers, the PCR was carried out. Produced via immunoSEQ multiplex PCR; TCRdb's table is partial and in-frame only. Of under 150,000 clones in the sample, around 78% were seen once. The sequence was collected from a woman aged 35 to 49 in good health and CMV-seropositive. Specimen: PBMCs. The V gene is TRBV7-8, the J gene TRBJ2-1; TRBD2 is a possible D gene (6 bases). CDR3 in amino acids: CASSPMGITSSNEQFF. Written as DNA, the CDR3 is TGTGCCAGCAGCCCCATGGGAATCACTAGCTCCAATGAGCAGTTCTTC.